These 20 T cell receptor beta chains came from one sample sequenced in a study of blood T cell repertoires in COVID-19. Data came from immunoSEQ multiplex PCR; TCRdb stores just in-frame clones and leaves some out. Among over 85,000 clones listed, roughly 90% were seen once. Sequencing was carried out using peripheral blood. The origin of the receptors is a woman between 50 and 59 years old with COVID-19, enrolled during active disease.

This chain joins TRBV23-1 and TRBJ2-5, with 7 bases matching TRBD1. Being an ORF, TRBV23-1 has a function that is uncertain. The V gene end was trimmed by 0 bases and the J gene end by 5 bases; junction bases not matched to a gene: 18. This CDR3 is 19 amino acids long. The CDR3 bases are TGCGCCAGCAGTCAATCATGCAAGGCCCTGACAGGGCAGGGGGAGACCCAGTACTTC. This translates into CASSQSCKALTGQGETQYF.

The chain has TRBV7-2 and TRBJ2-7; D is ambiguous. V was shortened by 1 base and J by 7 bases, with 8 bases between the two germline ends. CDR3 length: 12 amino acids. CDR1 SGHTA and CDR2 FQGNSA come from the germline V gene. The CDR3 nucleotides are TGTGCCAGCAGCTTAGACGGCAGGGAGCAGTACTTC. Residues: CASSLDGREQYF.

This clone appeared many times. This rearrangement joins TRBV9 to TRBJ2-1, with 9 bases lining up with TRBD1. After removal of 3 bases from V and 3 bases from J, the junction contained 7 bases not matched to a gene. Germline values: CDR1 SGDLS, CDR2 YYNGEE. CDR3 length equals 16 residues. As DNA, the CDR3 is TGTGCCAGCAGCGATAGCACAGGGGGCGTCTACAATGAGCAGTTCTTC. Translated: CASSDSTGGVYNEQFF.

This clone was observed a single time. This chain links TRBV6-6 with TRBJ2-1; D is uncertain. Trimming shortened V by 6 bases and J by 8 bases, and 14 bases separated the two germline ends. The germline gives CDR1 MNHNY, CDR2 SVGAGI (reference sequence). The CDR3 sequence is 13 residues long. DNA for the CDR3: TGTGCCAGCAGCCCAATCGCGGCGGATGAGCAGTTCTTC. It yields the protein CASSPIAADEQFF.

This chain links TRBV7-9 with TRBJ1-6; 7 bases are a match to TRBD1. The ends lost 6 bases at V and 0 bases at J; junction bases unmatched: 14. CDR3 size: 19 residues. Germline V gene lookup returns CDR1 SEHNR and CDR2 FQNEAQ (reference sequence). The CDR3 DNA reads TGTGCCAGCAGGCCTTTCTCTTTGGGACAGAGCTCCTATAATTCACCCCTCCACTTT. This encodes CASRPFSLGQSSYNSPLHF.

CDR3 in amino acids: CASSQAADTQYF. The CDR3 DNA reads as TGCGCCAGCAGCCAAGCGGCAGATACGCAGTATTTT. The chain is built from TRBV4-1 and TRBJ2-3; unclear D gene. CDR1 and CDR2 from the germline V gene are MGHRA and YSYEKL. V lost 1 base to trimming and J lost 4 bases, with 3 bases between them. The CDR3 spans 12 residues.

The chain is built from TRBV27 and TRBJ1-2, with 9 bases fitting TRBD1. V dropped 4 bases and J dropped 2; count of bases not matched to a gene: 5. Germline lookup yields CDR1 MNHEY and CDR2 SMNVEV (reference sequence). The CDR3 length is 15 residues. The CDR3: CASSSPGQGNYGYTF. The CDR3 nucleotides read TGTGCCAGCAGTTCGCCAGGACAGGGGAACTATGGCTACACCTTC.

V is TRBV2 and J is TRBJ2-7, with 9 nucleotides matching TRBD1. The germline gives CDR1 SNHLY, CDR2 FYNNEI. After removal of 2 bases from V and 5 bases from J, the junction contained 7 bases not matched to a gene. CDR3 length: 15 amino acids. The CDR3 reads CASSEFRDRANEQYF. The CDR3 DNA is TGTGCCAGCAGTGAATTCCGGGACAGGGCGAACGAGCAGTACTTC.

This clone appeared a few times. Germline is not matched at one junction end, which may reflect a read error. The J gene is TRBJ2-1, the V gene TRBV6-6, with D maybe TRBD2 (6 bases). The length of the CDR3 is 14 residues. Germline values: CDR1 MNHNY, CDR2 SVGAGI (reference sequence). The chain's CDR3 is CDWDFPSSYNEQFF. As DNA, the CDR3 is TGCGACTGGGACTTCCCCTCCTCCTACAATGAGCAGTTCTTC.

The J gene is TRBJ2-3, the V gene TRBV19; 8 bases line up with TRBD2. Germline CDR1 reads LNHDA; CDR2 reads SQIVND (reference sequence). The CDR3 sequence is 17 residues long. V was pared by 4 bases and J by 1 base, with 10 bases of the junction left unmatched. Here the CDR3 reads CASSKALGGAGTDTQYF. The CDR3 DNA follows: TGTGCCAGTAGTAAGGCCCTCGGGGGGGCCGGCACAGATACGCAGTATTTT.

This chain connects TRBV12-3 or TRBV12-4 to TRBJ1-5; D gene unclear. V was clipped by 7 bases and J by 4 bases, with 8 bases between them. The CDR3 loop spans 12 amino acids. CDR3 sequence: CASKRGNQPQHF. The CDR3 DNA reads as TGTGCCAGCAAAAGAGGTAATCAGCCCCAGCATTTT.

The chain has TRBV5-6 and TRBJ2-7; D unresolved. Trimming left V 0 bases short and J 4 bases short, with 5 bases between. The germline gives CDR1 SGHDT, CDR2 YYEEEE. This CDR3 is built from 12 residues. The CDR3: CASSLGVYEQYF. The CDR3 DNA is TGTGCCAGCAGCTTGGGCGTTTACGAGCAGTACTTC.

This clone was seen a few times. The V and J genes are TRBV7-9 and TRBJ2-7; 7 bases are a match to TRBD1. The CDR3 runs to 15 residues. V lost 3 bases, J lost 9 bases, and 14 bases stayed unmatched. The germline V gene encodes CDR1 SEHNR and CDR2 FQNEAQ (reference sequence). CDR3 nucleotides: TGTGCCAGCAGCTTGGGGGACAGACCGTACGAATCGCAGTACTTC. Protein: CASSLGDRPYESQYF.

The CDR3 region is CASSLGQTPNYGYTF. The CDR3 DNA follows: TGTGCCAGCAGCTTGGGCCAAACCCCTAACTATGGCTACACCTTC. The chain carries TRBV7-2 and TRBJ1-2; D uncertain. The germline CDR1 and CDR2 sequences are SGHTA and FQGNSA. The CDR3 has 15 residues. The V end was cut by 3 bases, the J end by 0 bases, with 11 bases between.

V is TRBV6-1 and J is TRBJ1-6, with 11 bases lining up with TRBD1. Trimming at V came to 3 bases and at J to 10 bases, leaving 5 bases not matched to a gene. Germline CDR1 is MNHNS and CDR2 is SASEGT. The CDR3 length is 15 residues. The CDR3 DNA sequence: TGTGCCAGCAGTGATTTGGGGACAGGGGGATCACCCCTCCACTTT. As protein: CASSDLGTGGSPLHF.

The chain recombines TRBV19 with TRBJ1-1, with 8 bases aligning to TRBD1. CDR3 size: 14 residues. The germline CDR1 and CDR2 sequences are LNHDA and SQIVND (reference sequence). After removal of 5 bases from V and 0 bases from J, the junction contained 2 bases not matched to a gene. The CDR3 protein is CASSLDRVNTEAFF. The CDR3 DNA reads TGTGCCAGTAGTCTGGACAGGGTGAACACTGAAGCTTTCTTT.

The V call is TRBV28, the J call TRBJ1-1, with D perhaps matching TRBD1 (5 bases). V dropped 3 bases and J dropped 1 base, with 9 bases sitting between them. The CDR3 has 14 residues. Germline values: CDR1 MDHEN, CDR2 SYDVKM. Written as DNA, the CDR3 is TGTGCCAGCAGTTTGAGACAGTGGAACACTGAAGCTTTCTTT. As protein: CASSLRQWNTEAFF. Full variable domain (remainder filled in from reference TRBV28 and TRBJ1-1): DVKVTQSSRYLVKRTGEKVFLECVQDMDHENMFWYRQDPGLGLRLIYFSYDVKMKEKGDIPEGYSVSREKKERFSLILESASTNQTSMYLCASSLRQWNTEAFFGQGTRLTVV.

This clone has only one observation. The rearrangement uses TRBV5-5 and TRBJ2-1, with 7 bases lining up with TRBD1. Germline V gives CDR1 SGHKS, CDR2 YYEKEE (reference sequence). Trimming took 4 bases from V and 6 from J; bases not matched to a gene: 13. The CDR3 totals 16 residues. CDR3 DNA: TGTGCCAGCAGCAGGGGGCCTTTGGGGGAATTCAATGAGCAGTTCTTC. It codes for CASSRGPLGEFNEQFF.

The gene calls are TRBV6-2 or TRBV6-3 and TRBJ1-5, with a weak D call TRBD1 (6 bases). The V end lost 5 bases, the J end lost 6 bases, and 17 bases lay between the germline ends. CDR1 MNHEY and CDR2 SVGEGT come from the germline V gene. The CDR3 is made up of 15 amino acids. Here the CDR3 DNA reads TGTGCCAGCAGTCCCCCCGGGACATGGGGTCAGCCCCAGCATTTT. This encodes CASSPPGTWGQPQHF.

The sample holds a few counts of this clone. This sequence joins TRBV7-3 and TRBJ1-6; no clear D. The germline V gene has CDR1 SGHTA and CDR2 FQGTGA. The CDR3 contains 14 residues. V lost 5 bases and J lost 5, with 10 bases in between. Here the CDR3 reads CASSAPRDNSPLHF. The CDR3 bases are TGTGCCAGCAGCGCCCCCCGCGATAATTCACCCCTCCACTTT.